The 19 T cell receptor beta chains below come from one sample, sequenced in a study of blood T cell repertoires in COVID-19. This table comes from immunoSEQ multiplex PCR, and its TCRdb copy is limited to in-frame clones, with some not included. The table has tens of thousands of clones, about 86% seen once. Material for sequencing was peripheral blood. Source of these receptors: a man of 80 years or more with acute or convalescent COVID-19.

The chain carries TRBV3-1 (or the pseudogene TRBV3-2) and TRBJ2-7, with D hard to call. Trimming cost V 1 base and J 1 base, with 5 bases left between them. There are 13 residues in the CDR3. CDR1 LGHDT and CDR2 YNNKEL come from the germline V gene (reference sequence). Here the CDR3 DNA reads TGTGCCAGCAGCCAAGCCAGTTCCTACGAGCAGTACTTC. It codes for CASSQASSYEQYF.

This clone appeared a single time. This sequence joins TRBV4-3 and TRBJ1-2; no reliable D call. Per germline, CDR1 LGHNA and CDR2 YSLEER. Trimming shortened V by 0 bases and J by 0 bases, and 8 bases separated the two germline ends. The CDR3 length is 15 residues. Here the CDR3 reads CASSQDLTANYGYTF. The DNA for the CDR3 is TGCGCCAGCAGCCAAGATCTCACAGCTAACTATGGCTACACCTTC.

About this clone itself: The identical CDR3 is also encoded by other nucleotide sequences in the sample. The V and J genes are TRBV5-1 and TRBJ2-2, with 9 bases lining up with TRBD1. The CDR3 is 14 residues long. In germline, CDR1 is SGHRS, CDR2 YFSETQ. V was clipped by 5 bases and J by 2 bases; unmatched bases: 1. The CDR3 region is CASRGQGNTGELFF. CDR3 in DNA: TGCGCCAGCAGGGGACAGGGAAACACCGGGGAGCTGTTTTTT.

The J gene is TRBJ2-2, the V gene TRBV29-1, with 10 bases matching TRBD1. CDR1 is SQVTM, CDR2 ANQGSEA, per germline. The CDR3 has 17 amino acids. V trimming: 7 bases; J trimming: 1 base; junction bases outside the gene matches: 12. This CDR3 reads CSAKGDRGLLNTGELFF. CDR3 nucleotide sequence: TGCAGCGCTAAGGGGGACAGGGGTCTTCTGAACACCGGGGAGCTGTTTTTT.

The chain uses TRBV19 and TRBJ1-2; 8 bases fit TRBD1. V shed 6 bases and J 4 bases; nucleotides not matched to a gene: 13. The CDR3 runs 16 residues. Germline CDR1 reads LNHDA; CDR2 reads SQIVND (reference sequence). The CDR3 DNA reads TGTGCCAGTAGACCCGGACAGGGAAGTTGGTTCTATGGCTACACCTTC. This codes for CASRPGQGSWFYGYTF.

This clone was picked up one time. The V call is TRBV27, the J call TRBJ2-1; tentatively, D is TRBD2 (6 bases). V was trimmed by 5 bases and J by 8 bases, leaving 19 bases between them. Germline V CDR1 and CDR2: MNHEY, SMNVEV (reference sequence). The CDR3 sequence is 15 residues long. The CDR3 loop reads CASSPRRLEADEQFF. In DNA, the CDR3 is TGTGCCAGCAGTCCCCGGCGACTAGAGGCTGATGAGCAGTTCTTC.

The CDR3 DNA reads TGCGCCAGCAGGACTCCCGGCACAGATACGCAGTATTTT. Protein product: CASRTPGTDTQYF. This chain joins TRBV10-2 and TRBJ2-3; no reliable D call. Looked up from germline, CDR1 is WSHSY and CDR2 is SAAADI. Trimming stripped 6 bases from V and 1 base from J, with 8 bases between. CDR3 length: 13 amino acids.

As DNA, the CDR3 is TGTGCCAGCAGTCAACCGGGAGGAGGGGGGCAGCCCCAGCATTTT. It translates to CASSQPGGGGQPQHF. The genes are TRBV6-5 and TRBJ1-5, with D possibly matching TRBD1 (6 bases). Germline-derived CDR1 and CDR2 are MNHEY and SVGAGI. CDR3 length: 15 residues. Deletions cut 5 bases from V and 7 bases from J, with 18 bases between.

This chain joins TRBV6-2 or TRBV6-3 and TRBJ1-6; TRBD1 matches 9 bases. CDR1 is MNHEY, CDR2 SVGEGT, per germline. V was pared by 5 bases and J by 9 bases, with 5 bases of the junction left unmatched. The CDR3 spans 14 residues. CDR3: CASSDPDRGSPLHF. Written as DNA, the CDR3 is TGTGCCAGCAGTGACCCGGACAGGGGTTCACCCCTCCACTTT.

The chain joins TRBV5-1 to TRBJ1-1; D is unclear. Trimming took off 2 bases at V and 5 bases at J, with 16 bases between the two ends. The length of the CDR3 is 15 residues. CDR1 and CDR2 (germline): SGHRS, YFSETQ. The CDR3, as DNA: TGCGCCAGCAGCTTTTCTCAAGGGAGAGGGACTGAAGCTTTCTTT. Encoded protein: CASSFSQGRGTEAFF.

V usage is TRBV18 and J usage is TRBJ1-1, with D uncertain. Germline V lookup: CDR1 KGHSH, CDR2 LQKENI. V lost 4 bases, J lost 2 bases, and 8 bases lay in between. The CDR3 runs to 13 residues. The CDR3 DNA reads TGTGCCAGCTCACAGGGAGAAAACACTGAAGCTTTCTTT. Its protein product is CASSQGENTEAFF.

The chain's CDR3 is CASSDNRGNQPQHF. Here the CDR3 DNA reads TGTGCCAGCAGTGACAACAGGGGCAATCAGCCCCAGCATTTT. The rearrangement uses TRBV2 and TRBJ1-5, with D perhaps matching TRBD1 (6 bases). The V gene's germline CDR1 is SNHLY and CDR2 FYNNEI. V lost 3 bases and J 2 bases, leaving 8 bases between the germline ends. The CDR3 totals 14 residues.

This clone was counted a single time. V usage is TRBV28 and J usage is TRBJ2-7, with D unclear. The CDR3 is 11 amino acids. Trimming stripped 2 bases from V and 13 bases from J, with 12 bases between. Germline values: CDR1 MDHEN, CDR2 SYDVKM. The CDR3 loop reads CASSLMQDFYF. The CDR3 coding sequence is TGTGCCAGCAGTTTAATGCAGGATTTTTACTTC.

The chain recombines TRBV5-5 with TRBJ1-2, with D possibly TRBD1 on 5 matching bases. Germline CDR1 is SGHKS and CDR2 is YYEKEE (reference sequence). The CDR3 extends over 15 amino acids. V lost 5 bases and J 4 bases, leaving 18 bases between the germline ends. CDR3 residues: CASRLDSSSGYGYTF. CDR3 in DNA: TGTGCCAGCAGGCTAGACAGTAGTAGTGGCTATGGCTACACCTTC.

This chain uses TRBV7-9 with TRBJ2-3; TRBD1 matches 8 bases. In germline, CDR1 is SEHNR, CDR2 FQNEAQ (reference sequence). The CDR3 is made up of 16 amino acids. J gave up 4 bases and V 5 bases, and 11 bases lay outside the gene matches. DNA of the CDR3: TGTGCCAGCAGCACCCGGCTCACAGGGGGGTCAGATACGCAGTATTTT. Its protein product is CASSTRLTGGSDTQYF.

The V call is TRBV18, the J call TRBJ2-1; D is uncertain. CDR1 and CDR2 from the germline V gene are KGHSH and LQKENI. Trimming took off 2 bases at V and 0 bases at J, with 11 bases between the two ends. The CDR3 totals 16 residues. CDR3 in amino acids: CASSPGQWSSYNEQFF. The CDR3 nucleotides read TGTGCCAGCTCACCAGGCCAATGGAGCTCCTACAATGAGCAGTTCTTC.

This chain joins TRBV25-1 and TRBJ1-1, with D possibly being TRBD1 (6 bases). Trimming took 6 bases from V and 0 from J, leaving 11 bases between them. This CDR3 has 14 amino acids. CDR1 is MGHDK and CDR2 is SYGVNS in the germline V gene. CDR3: CASRLTGLNTEAFF. The CDR3 DNA reads TGTGCCAGCAGACTGACAGGATTGAACACTGAAGCTTTCTTT.

The gene calls are TRBV28 and TRBJ2-3; TRBD1 is a possible D gene (6 bases). Germline lookup yields CDR1 MDHEN and CDR2 SYDVKM. Trimming took off 2 bases at V and 9 bases at J, with 15 bases between the two ends. This CDR3 has 14 residues. The CDR3 region is CASSLRANRVTQYF. CDR3 coding DNA: TGTGCCAGCAGTTTAAGGGCAAACAGGGTCACGCAGTATTTT.

The chain links TRBV7-2 to TRBJ2-1; D unclear. Germline values: CDR1 SGHTA, CDR2 FQGNSA. Trimming left V 3 bases short and J 5 bases short, with 14 bases between. The CDR3 has 15 amino acids. CDR3 sequence: CASSFGVSFDNEQFF. The CDR3, as DNA: TGTGCCAGCAGCTTTGGAGTATCGTTCGACAATGAGCAGTTCTTC.